This T cell receptor (beta chain) comes out of a study of blood T cell repertoires in COVID-19. Study context: Samples of COVID-19 (acute and convalescent) were obtained from the United States, Italy and Spain.

In the authors' methods: Reference gene primer amplification yielded estimated nucleated cell counts. Measured with immunoSEQ multiplex PCR; TCRdb has only the in-frame clones, and not every one. The V and J calls and clone size come from that table; D and trimming were worked out from the DNA. The data show approximately 170,000 clones, just under 90% seen once. This CDR3 is built from 12 residues. Deletions cut 3 bases from V and 4 bases from J, with 4 bases between. The germline CDR1 and CDR2 sequences are LNHDA and SQIVND (reference sequence). Sample: peripheral blood. The receptor was derived from a man aged 18 to 30 with active or convalescent COVID-19. J is TRBJ1-5 and V is TRBV19; D call uncertain. CDR3 region: CASSIQNQPQHF. Here the CDR3 DNA reads TGTGCCAGTAGTATCCAGAATCAGCCCCAGCATTTT.